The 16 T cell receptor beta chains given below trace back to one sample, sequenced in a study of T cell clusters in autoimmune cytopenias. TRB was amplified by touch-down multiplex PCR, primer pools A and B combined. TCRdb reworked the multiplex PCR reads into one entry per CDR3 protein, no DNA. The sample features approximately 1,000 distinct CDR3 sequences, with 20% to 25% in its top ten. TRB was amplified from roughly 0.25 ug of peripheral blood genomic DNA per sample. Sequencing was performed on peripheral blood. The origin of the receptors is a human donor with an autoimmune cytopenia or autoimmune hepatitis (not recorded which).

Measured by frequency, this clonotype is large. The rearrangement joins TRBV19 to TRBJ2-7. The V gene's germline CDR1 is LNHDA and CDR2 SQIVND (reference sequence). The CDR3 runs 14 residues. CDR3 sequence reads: CASRLVATSYEQYF.

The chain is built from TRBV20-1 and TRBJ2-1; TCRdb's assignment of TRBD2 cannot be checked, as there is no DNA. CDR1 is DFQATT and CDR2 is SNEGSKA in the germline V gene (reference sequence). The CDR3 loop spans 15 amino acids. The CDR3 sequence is CSAREGGRDYNEQFF.

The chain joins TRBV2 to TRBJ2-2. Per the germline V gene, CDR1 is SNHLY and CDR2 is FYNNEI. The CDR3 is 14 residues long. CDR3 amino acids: CASSEGWVTGELFF.

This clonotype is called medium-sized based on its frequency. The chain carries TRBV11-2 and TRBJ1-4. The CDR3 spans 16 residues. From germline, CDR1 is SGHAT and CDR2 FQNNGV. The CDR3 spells CASSLDKGGAREKLFF.

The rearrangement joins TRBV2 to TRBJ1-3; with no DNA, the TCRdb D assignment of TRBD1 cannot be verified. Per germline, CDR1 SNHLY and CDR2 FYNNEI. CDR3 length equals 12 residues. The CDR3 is CASLQGTDTIYF. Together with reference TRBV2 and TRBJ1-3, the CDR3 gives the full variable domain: EPEVTQTPSHQVTQMGQEVILRCVPISNHLYFYWYRQILGQKVEFLVSFYNNEISEKSEIFDDQFSVERPDGSNFTLKIRSTKLEDSAMYFCASLQGTDTIYFGEGSWLTVV.

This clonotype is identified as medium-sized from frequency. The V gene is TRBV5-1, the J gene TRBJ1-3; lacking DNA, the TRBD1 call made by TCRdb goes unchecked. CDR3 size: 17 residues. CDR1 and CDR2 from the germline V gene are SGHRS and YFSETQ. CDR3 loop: CASSLVGTATSGNTIYF.

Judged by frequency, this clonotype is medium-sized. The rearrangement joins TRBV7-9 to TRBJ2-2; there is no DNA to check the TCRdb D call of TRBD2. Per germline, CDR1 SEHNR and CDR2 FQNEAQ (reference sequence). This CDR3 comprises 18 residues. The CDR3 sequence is CASSSPGTSGRGTGELFF. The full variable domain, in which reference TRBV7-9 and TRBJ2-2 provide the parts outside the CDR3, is DTGVSQNPRHKITKRGQNVTFRCDPISEHNRLYWYRQTLGQGPEFLTYFQNEAQLEKSRLLSDRFSAERPKGSFSTLEIQRTEQGDSAMYLCASSSPGTSGRGTGELFFGEGSRLTVL.

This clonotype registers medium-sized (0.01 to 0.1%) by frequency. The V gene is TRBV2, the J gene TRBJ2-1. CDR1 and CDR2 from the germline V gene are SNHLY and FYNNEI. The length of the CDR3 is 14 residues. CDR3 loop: CASSESGAYNEQFF. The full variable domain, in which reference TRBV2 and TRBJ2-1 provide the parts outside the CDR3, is EPEVTQTPSHQVTQMGQEVILRCVPISNHLYFYWYRQILGQKVEFLVSFYNNEISEKSEIFDDQFSVERPDGSNFTLKIRSTKLEDSAMYFCASSESGAYNEQFFGPGTRLTVL.

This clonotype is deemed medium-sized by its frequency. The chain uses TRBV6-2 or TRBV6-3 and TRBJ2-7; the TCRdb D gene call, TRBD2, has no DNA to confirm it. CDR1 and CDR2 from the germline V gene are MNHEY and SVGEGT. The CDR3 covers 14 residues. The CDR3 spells CASSREGPTYEQYF.

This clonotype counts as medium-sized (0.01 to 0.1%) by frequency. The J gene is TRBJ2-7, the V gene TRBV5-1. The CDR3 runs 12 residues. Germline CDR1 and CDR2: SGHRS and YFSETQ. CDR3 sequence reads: CASSSVSWEQYF.

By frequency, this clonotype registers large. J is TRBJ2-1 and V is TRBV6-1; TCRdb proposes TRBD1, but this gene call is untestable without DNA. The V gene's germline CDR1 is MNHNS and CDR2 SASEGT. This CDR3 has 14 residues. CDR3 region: CASTPGDSYNEQFF.

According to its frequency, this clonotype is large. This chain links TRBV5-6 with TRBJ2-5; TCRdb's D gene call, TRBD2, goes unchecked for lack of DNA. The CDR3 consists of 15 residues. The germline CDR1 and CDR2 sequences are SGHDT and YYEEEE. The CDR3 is CASSLGASQGETQYF.

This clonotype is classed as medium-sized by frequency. The CDR3 protein is CASSRTGRGTEAFF. V is TRBV27 and J is TRBJ1-1; TCRdb gives TRBD1 as the D gene, but with no DNA this cannot be confirmed. This CDR3 spans 14 amino acids. Per germline, CDR1 MNHEY and CDR2 SMNVEV (reference sequence).

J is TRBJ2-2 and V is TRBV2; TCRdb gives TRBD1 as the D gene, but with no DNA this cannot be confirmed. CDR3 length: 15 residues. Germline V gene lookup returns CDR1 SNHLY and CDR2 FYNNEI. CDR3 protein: CASRPTTTDAGELFF.

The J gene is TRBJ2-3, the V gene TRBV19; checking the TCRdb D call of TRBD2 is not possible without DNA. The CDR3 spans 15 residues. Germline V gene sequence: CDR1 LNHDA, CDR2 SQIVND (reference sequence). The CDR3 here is CASRKKREAPDTQYF.

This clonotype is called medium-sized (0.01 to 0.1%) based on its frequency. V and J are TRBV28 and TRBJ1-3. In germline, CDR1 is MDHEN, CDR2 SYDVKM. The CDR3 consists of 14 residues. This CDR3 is CASSSWRAGNTIYF.